The subject of this entry is one TCR beta chain. The antigen remains undetermined. The CDR3 spans 11 residues. From germline, CDR1 is SGHRS and CDR2 YFSETQ. The V and J ends lost 4 bases and 2 bases respectively, with 3 bases between them. The PCR was carried out with 60 Vbeta primers and 13 Jbeta primers. Measured with immunoSEQ multiplex PCR; TCRdb has only the in-frame clones, and not every one. There are some 130,000 clones in the sample; about two thirds occur only once, and roughly 2% lies in the top ten. This sample was taken from a study of cytomegalovirus exposure and HLA in healthy donors. Background on the study: A prior study identified just under 120 million unique TCR beta sequences from about 180 million T cells.

Study-wide results and caveats: In a later analysis, at a false discovery rate of 0.05, roughly 16,000 TCR beta sequences matched HLA alleles. A missense variant in DCLRE1C was later tied to TCR beta V- and J-gene trimming. Looking again later, the authors saw that most CMV-associated TCR beta chains seemed HLA-restricted.

The specimen sequenced was PBMCs. The TCR comes from a woman aged 55-70 years in good health and CMV-seropositive. The chain has TRBV5-1 and TRBJ2-5, with unresolved D. The CDR3 bases are TGCGCCAGCAGCCAACAAGAGACCCAGTACTTC. It yields the protein CASSQQETQYF.